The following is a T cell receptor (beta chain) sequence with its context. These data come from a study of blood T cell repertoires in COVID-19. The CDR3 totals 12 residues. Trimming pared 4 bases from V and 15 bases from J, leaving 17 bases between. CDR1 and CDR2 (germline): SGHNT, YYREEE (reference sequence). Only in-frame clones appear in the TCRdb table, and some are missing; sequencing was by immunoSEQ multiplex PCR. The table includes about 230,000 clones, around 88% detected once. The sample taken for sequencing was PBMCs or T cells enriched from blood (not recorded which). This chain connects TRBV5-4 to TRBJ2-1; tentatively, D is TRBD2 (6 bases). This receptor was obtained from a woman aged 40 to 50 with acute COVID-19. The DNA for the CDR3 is TGTGCCAGCAGCCCGCATCCTAGCGAACTGTTCTTC. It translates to CASSPHPSELFF.